This TCR beta chain derives from a study of blood T cell repertoires in COVID-19 (TCRdb year 2020). Background for the entire study: Collaborator samples came from the United States, Italy and Spain and covered acute and convalescent phases of COVID-19. Where available, HLA class I and class II types were taken from metadata supplied by the sample provider and were not determined by assay-based typing. Subjects who had been exposed to COVID-19, were actively infected with it, or had recovered from it provided the deeply sampled blood TCRbeta repertoires that made up the dataset. The repertoires were released in a freely available public database meant as a resource for research on the immune response to SARS-CoV-2. The prospective study material was composed of cDNA or gDNA derived from T cells, B-cell-depleted T cells, or PBMCs. Nearly every sample came with metadata listing a de-identified subject ID, COVID-19 status, age in years and sex. Samples were obtained from the ongoing ImmuneRACE study (first 160 participants) and from about 1,300 subjects provided by 6 global collaborators. The investigation overall reported the following: The quantity of clinical and demographic metadata differed by source and by participant and was supplied without curation.

TCRbeta CDR3 regions were amplified from genomic DNA by means of the immunoSEQ Assay, a bias-controlled multiplex PCR. As for the original processing: Nucleated cell counts per sample were estimated from amplification of reference gene primers within the assay. To quantify the absolute abundance of each unique TCRbeta CDR3 rearrangement, sequence reads were collapsed and filtered. Productive Simpson clonality was computed per sample as the square root of Simpson's diversity index over productive rearrangements. TCRdb's version of the immuneACCESS table is confined to in-frame rearrangements and falls short of the full clone set. An unresolved V gene accounts for under half of the shortfall where checked; the remainder is of unknown origin. The V and J calls and clone size were taken over from that table, and D and trimming were inferred from the DNA. This sample has fewer than 500,000 clones in its table, and 86% of those were observed once. Of the sample, over 1.1% falls within the top ten clones.

The collaborating institutions used their own protocols to collect whole blood in K2EDTA tubes. Collaborator samples were shipped for TCRbeta analysis as frozen whole blood, isolated PBMCs, or DNA extracted from either sample type. V loses 4 bases, J loses 5 bases, and the germline ends lie 11 bases apart. Taken from cysteine to phenylalanine, the CDR3 has 12 residues. Of all the DNA, just the CDR3 is kept, 36 bases in frame from base 1. Looking up the germline V gene yields CDR1 SQVTM and CDR2 ANQGSEA. Details on this clone: Its antigen is currently not known. It has no much larger one-base neighbor in the sample; base qualities were not kept.

Recombination joined TRBV29-1 with TRBJ1-1, and perhaps TRBD1 as D gene, on 5 matching bases. Sequenced: peripheral blood. The sequence derives from a woman in her twenties or thirties with active or convalescent COVID-19. The CDR3 amino acid sequence is: CSVVRGGTEAFF. Here is the DNA: TGCAGCGTTGTCCGGGGGGGAACTGAAGCTTTCTTT. The CDR3, completed at both ends by the reference TRBV29-1 and TRBJ1-1 genes, gives the full variable domain SAVISQKPSRDICQRGTSLTIQCQVDSQVTMMFWYRQQPGQSLTLIATANQGSEATYESGFVIDKFPISRPNLTFSTLTVSNMSPEDSSIYLCSVVRGGTEAFFGQGTRLTVV.